This T cell receptor beta chain was identified in a study of shared clonotypes between healthy human individuals. Study-wide findings and caveats: Donor scarcity curtailed the genetic and exposure-history diversity represented herein.

Germline lookup yields CDR1 SGHDN and CDR2 FVKESK. The CDR3 totals 14 residues. Trimming left V 4 bases short and J 9 bases short, with 16 bases between. Points on this clone: Its target is not known.

Only in-frame clones appear in the TCRdb table, and some are missing; sequencing was by immunoSEQ multiplex PCR. The data contain 660,000 or so clones, about 96% of them singletons. Positive CCR7 selection of CD45RO-negative cells yielded the naive CD8 cells, and terminally differentiated effector memory CD45RA+ cells were excluded. This TCR was recovered from a woman younger than 45 in good health. The source material was naive CD8+ T cells sorted from blood. The rearrangement links TRBV14 to TRBJ2-1; tentatively, D is TRBD1 or TRBD2 (5 bases each). CDR3 in amino acids: CASSLAGVGTEQFF. DNA for the CDR3: TGTGCCAGCAGCCTTGCCGGGGTAGGGACTGAGCAGTTCTTC.